The 26 T cell receptor beta chains below come from one sample, sequenced in a study of Tregs in tolerant kidney transplant recipients. Profiling relied on immunoSEQ multiplex PCR, and the TCRdb table lists in-frame clones only, not all of them. The sample contains approximately 98,000 clones, 85% to 90% of which appear only once. The input for sequencing was CD4+ T cells from blood, taken before the transplant. The receptors come from a human donor who received a combined kidney and bone marrow transplant.

The V call is TRBV27, the J call TRBJ2-3, with a tentative D call TRBD2 (5 bases). CDR1 is MNHEY and CDR2 is SMNVEV in the germline V gene (reference sequence). V lost 1 base, J lost 4 bases, and 15 bases lay in between. This CDR3 is 16 amino acids long. CDR3 in DNA: TGTGCCAGCAGTTTATTCTCCGCACTGAGGGCAGATACGCAGTATTTT. It yields the protein CASSLFSALRADTQYF.

This chain joins TRBV4-3 and TRBJ2-7; D unclear. V was clipped by 4 bases and J by 4 bases, with 14 bases between them. Germline values: CDR1 LGHNA, CDR2 YSLEER. CDR3 length equals 14 residues. The CDR3, as DNA: TGCGCCAGCAGCCGACTCACGTCCACATACGAGCAGTACTTC. It is translated as CASSRLTSTYEQYF.

This clone was seen once. The chain has TRBV7-2 and TRBJ1-3; maybe TRBD1 (5 bases). Trimming removed 1 base at V and 7 bases at J, with 11 bases between. Germline assignment: CDR1 SGHTA and CDR2 FQGNSA. This CDR3 has 14 residues. CDR3 sequence (DNA): TGTGCCAGCAGCTTAGGGGGAGGGGTTAACACCATATATTTT. It specifies CASSLGGGVNTIYF.

The rearrangement joins TRBV19 to TRBJ2-7, with D unclear. Between the trimmed V and J ends, which lost 3 bases and 4 bases, there was a span of 16 bases. CDR1 LNHDA and CDR2 SQIVND come from the germline V gene (reference sequence). CDR3 size: 15 residues. DNA for the CDR3: TGTGCCAGTAGTATGGCGGCTGCCAGAGATTACGAGCAGTACTTC. Its protein is CASSMAAARDYEQYF. Full variable domain (missing parts from reference TRBV19 and TRBJ2-7): DGGITQSPKYLFRKEGQNVTLSCEQNLNHDAMYWYRQDPGQGLRLIYYSQIVNDFQKGDIAEGYSVSREKKESFPLTVTSAQKNPTAFYLCASSMAAARDYEQYFGPGTRLTVT.

V gene TRBV29-1 combines with J gene TRBJ1-1; 10 positions match TRBD1. Germline trimming cut 4 bases from V and 5 bases from J; bases unmatched to any gene: 1. CDR1 is SQVTM and CDR2 is ANQGSEA in the germline V gene. The CDR3 contains 12 residues. As DNA, the CDR3 is TGCAGCGTTGGGGGACAGGGGACTGAAGCTTTCTTT. Its protein is CSVGGQGTEAFF.

This chain joins TRBV5-1 and TRBJ2-5, with 8 positions matching TRBD2. The CDR3 length is 15 residues. CDR1 SGHRS and CDR2 YFSETQ come from the germline V gene. V shed 2 bases, J shed 1 base, and the junction held 4 bases outside the gene matches. The CDR3 DNA is TGCGCCAGCAGCTTCCTAGCGGGCTTCCAAGAGACCCAGTACTTC. Its protein is CASSFLAGFQETQYF.

The chain couples TRBV5-4 to TRBJ2-7, with 7 bases lining up with TRBD1. Germline CDR1 and CDR2: SGHNT and YYREEE (reference sequence). After removal of 4 bases from V and 2 bases from J, the junction contained 9 bases not matched to a gene. The length of the CDR3 is 15 residues. The CDR3: CASSPARDRTYEQYF. The CDR3 DNA reads TGTGCCAGCAGCCCAGCACGGGACAGAACCTACGAGCAGTACTTC. The full variable domain, rest sourced from reference TRBV5-4 and TRBJ2-7, is ETGVTQSPTHLIKTRGQQVTLRCSSQSGHNTVSWYQQALGQGPQFIFQYYREEENGRGNFPPRFSGLQFPNYSSELNVNALELDDSALYLCASSPARDRTYEQYFGPGTRLTVT.

DNA of the CDR3: TGTGCCAGCAGTCGGGGGTCAAGGGATGAAAAACTGTTTTTT. It encodes CASSRGSRDEKLFF. The rearrangement links TRBV6-5 to TRBJ1-4, with D possibly being TRBD1 (5 bases). Trimming stripped 5 bases from V and 6 bases from J, with 13 bases between. The CDR3 is made up of 14 amino acids. CDR1 is MNHEY, CDR2 SVGAGI, per germline.

The gene calls are TRBV28 and TRBJ2-2; 11 bases match TRBD2. With 1 base clipped from V and 3 bases from J, the junction kept 10 bases outside the gene matches. CDR3 length: 19 amino acids. Germline values: CDR1 MDHEN, CDR2 SYDVKM. CDR3 DNA sequence: TGTGCCAGCAGTTTATTACTAGCGGGAGAGGGGCGGGACACCGGGGAGCTGTTTTTT. It codes for CASSLLLAGEGRDTGELFF.

CDR3 nucleotides: TGTGCCAGCAGTTCATCGGGACAGGGGCTAGGCGAGCAGTACTTC. It codes for CASSSSGQGLGEQYF. The rearrangement joins TRBV6-5 to TRBJ2-7; 10 bases align to TRBD1. Germline-derived CDR1 and CDR2 are MNHEY and SVGAGI. The V gene end was trimmed by 4 bases and the J gene end by 6 bases; junction bases not matched to a gene: 9. CDR3 length: 15 residues.

DNA for the CDR3: TGCGCCAGCAGCTTAGAAAGCGGGGCCCGATACAATGAGCAGTTCTTC. Translation gives CASSLESGARYNEQFF. This chain connects TRBV5-1 to TRBJ2-1; TRBD2 agrees at 7 bases. V lost 2 bases and J lost 4; bases outside the gene matches: 9. The CDR3 has 16 amino acids. Germline assignment: CDR1 SGHRS and CDR2 YFSETQ.

The rearrangement joins TRBV6-6 to TRBJ2-7; D perhaps matches TRBD2 (6 bases). Trimming stripped 2 bases from V and 2 bases from J, with 13 bases between. The length of the CDR3 is 15 residues. CDR1 MNHNY and CDR2 SVGAGI come from the germline V gene (reference sequence). CDR3 loop: CASSYGSGVPYEQYF. The CDR3 DNA follows: TGTGCCAGCAGTTACGGGTCGGGAGTCCCCTACGAGCAGTACTTC.

The genes are TRBV18 and TRBJ1-4; 7 bases map to TRBD1. The CDR3 has 12 residues. Germline loops: CDR1 KGHSH, CDR2 LQKENI. Trimming at V came to 3 bases and at J to 14 bases, leaving 6 bases not matched to a gene. CDR3 protein: CASSPDRSVLFF. In DNA form, the CDR3 reads TGTGCCAGCTCACCGGACAGGTCGGTCCTGTTTTTT.

The V gene is TRBV7-9, the J gene TRBJ2-2; a weak D match, TRBD1 (6 bases). From germline, CDR1 is SEHNR and CDR2 FQNEAQ (reference sequence). Deletions cut 11 bases from V and 7 bases from J, with 8 bases between. The CDR3 has 10 amino acids. The CDR3 reads CAGGHGELFF. CDR3 nucleotide sequence: TGTGCCGGGGGCCACGGGGAGCTGTTTTTT.

V usage is TRBV5-1 and J usage is TRBJ1-2, with unresolved D. Germline V gives CDR1 SGHRS, CDR2 YFSETQ. Trimming pared 0 bases from V and 2 bases from J, leaving 11 bases between. CDR3 size: 15 residues. The CDR3 loop is CASSLGSGLNYGYTF. CDR3 DNA: TGCGCCAGCAGCTTGGGGTCAGGATTAAACTATGGCTACACCTTC. Using reference TRBV5-1 and TRBJ1-2 for the parts outside the CDR3, the full variable domain is KAGVTQTPRYLIKTRGQQVTLSCSPISGHRSVSWYQQTPGQGLQFLFEYFSETQRNKGNFPGRFSGRQFSNSRSEMNVSTLELGDSALYLCASSLGSGLNYGYTFGSGTRLTVV.

This clone has just a few counts. The chain carries TRBV5-1 and TRBJ2-3; tentatively, D is TRBD1 (6 bases). The V end lost 4 bases, the J end lost 6 bases, and 15 bases lay between the germline ends. Germline CDR1 and CDR2: SGHRS and YFSETQ. The CDR3 is made up of 14 amino acids. For the CDR3, the DNA is TGCGCCAGCAGCGACAACTACAGGGCGGATACGCAGTATTTT. This sequence encodes CASSDNYRADTQYF.

The CDR3 here is CASSFSRGGLGEQFF. In DNA form, the CDR3 reads TGCGCCAGCAGCTTTTCGCGGGGGGGCCTAGGCGAGCAGTTCTTC. The rearrangement links TRBV5-1 to TRBJ2-1; 9 bases match TRBD2. This CDR3 has 15 residues. V shed 2 bases, J shed 10 bases, and the junction held 10 bases outside the gene matches. CDR1 is SGHRS and CDR2 is YFSETQ in the germline V gene.

This chain joins TRBV19 and TRBJ1-5, with D possibly matching TRBD1 (5 bases). Trimming cost V 1 base and J 9 bases, with 28 bases left between them. The CDR3 sequence is 19 residues long. From germline, CDR1 is LNHDA and CDR2 SQIVND (reference sequence). The CDR3 nucleotides read TGTGCCAGTAGTATAGGGGCAAGGACAAGCGGGGAATTTCGGGGGCCCCAGCATTTT. It specifies CASSIGARTSGEFRGPQHF.

This chain connects TRBV6-5 to TRBJ2-3, with D uncertain. V lost 9 bases to trimming and J lost 6 bases, with 16 bases between them. The CDR3 length is 13 residues. The germline V gene has CDR1 MNHEY and CDR2 SVGAGI. CDR3 nucleotide sequence: TGTGCCAGTTTACTCCTAGTTACGGATACGCAGTATTTT. Protein sequence: CASLLLVTDTQYF.

This chain connects TRBV5-1 to TRBJ2-7, with 7 positions matching TRBD1. The germline V gene has CDR1 SGHRS and CDR2 YFSETQ. With V trimmed by 1 base and J by 3 bases, 4 bases remained unmatched. CDR3 length equals 14 residues. CDR3 nucleotide sequence: TGCGCCAGCAGCTTGCCAGGGGGTTTCTACGAGCAGTACTTC. It encodes CASSLPGGFYEQYF.

This clone came up a few times. The rearrangement links TRBV2 to TRBJ2-7, with D maybe TRBD1 (6 bases). Germline CDR1 and CDR2: SNHLY and FYNNEI. The CDR3 runs 13 residues. V lost 7 bases and J lost 2, with 12 bases in between. CDR3 coding DNA: TGTGCCAGCAAAGAACAGGGTGCCTACGAGCAGTACTTC. Protein product: CASKEQGAYEQYF.

The chain carries TRBV30 and TRBJ2-5, with a possible D match to TRBD2 (7 bases). V shed 2 bases and J shed 5 bases, with 15 bases lying between them. The CDR3 loop spans 14 amino acids. Germline V gives CDR1 GTSNPN, CDR2 SVGIG (reference sequence). CDR3 nucleotides: TGTGCCTGGAGTTTCGGGGGGCAACGGGAGACCCAGTACTTC. Protein product: CAWSFGGQRETQYF.

This clone was detected once. The chain recombines TRBV2 with TRBJ2-3; possibly TRBD2 for D (5 bases). There are 13 residues in the CDR3. With 5 bases removed from V and 6 bases from J, the gap between germline ends came to 12 bases. Looked up from germline, CDR1 is SNHLY and CDR2 is FYNNEI. CDR3 residues: CASSSRTGDTQYF. The CDR3 DNA follows: TGTGCCAGCAGTTCCAGGACTGGGGATACGCAGTATTTT.

The V and J genes are TRBV18 and TRBJ2-5; 11 nucleotides align to TRBD2. V was pared by 5 bases and J by 4 bases, with 6 bases of the junction left unmatched. CDR3 size: 15 residues. Germline V CDR1 and CDR2: KGHSH, LQKENI. This CDR3 reads CASSEGLAVRETQYF. Written as DNA, the CDR3 is TGTGCCAGCTCAGAGGGACTAGCGGTTCGAGAGACCCAGTACTTC.

The rearrangement uses TRBV5-4 and TRBJ1-2; 9 bases are shared with TRBD1. With 4 bases clipped from V and 5 bases from J, the junction kept 12 bases outside the gene matches. CDR1 is SGHNT and CDR2 is YYREEE in the germline V gene (reference sequence). This CDR3 has 16 residues. CDR3 in amino acids: CASSLPGQGFGYGYTF. Here the CDR3 DNA reads TGTGCCAGCAGCCTACCGGGACAGGGTTTCGGGTATGGCTACACCTTC.

The J gene is TRBJ2-1, the V gene TRBV29-1, with TRBD2 matching 7 bases. The CDR3 runs 14 residues. Germline V gene data show CDR1 as SQVTM and CDR2 as ANQGSEA. V gave up 7 bases and J gave up 4 bases; unmatched junction bases: 10. The CDR3 spells CSAEGGLPYNEQFF. The CDR3 DNA sequence: TGCAGCGCCGAGGGAGGGCTCCCTTACAATGAGCAGTTCTTC.